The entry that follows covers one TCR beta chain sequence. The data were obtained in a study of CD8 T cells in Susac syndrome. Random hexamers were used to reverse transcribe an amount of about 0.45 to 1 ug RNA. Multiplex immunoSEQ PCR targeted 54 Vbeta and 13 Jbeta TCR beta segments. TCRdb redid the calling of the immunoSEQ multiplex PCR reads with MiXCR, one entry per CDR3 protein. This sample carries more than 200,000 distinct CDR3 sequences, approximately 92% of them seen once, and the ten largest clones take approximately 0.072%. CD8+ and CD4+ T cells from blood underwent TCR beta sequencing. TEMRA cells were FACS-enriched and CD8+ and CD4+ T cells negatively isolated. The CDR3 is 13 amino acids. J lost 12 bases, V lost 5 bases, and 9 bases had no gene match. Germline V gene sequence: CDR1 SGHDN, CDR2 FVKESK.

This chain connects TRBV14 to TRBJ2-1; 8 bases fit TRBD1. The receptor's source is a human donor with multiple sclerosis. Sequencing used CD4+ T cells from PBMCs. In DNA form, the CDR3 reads TGTGCCAGCAGCTACGAAACCGACAGGGGGCAGTTCTTC. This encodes CASSYETDRGQFF.